This passage covers 2 T cell receptor beta chains from one sample sequenced in a study of blood T cell repertoires in COVID-19. The method was immunoSEQ multiplex PCR; TCRdb's version includes in-frame clones alone and lacks a portion of them. The sample has some 320,000 clones, over 90% seen once. The specimen was PBMCs or T cells enriched from blood (not recorded which). The receptor set was obtained from a woman aged 25 to 45 who had been exposed to COVID-19.

This clone was detected once. This chain links TRBV25-1 with TRBJ2-2; TRBD2 agrees at 8 bases. This CDR3 spans 17 amino acids. Trimming at V came to 3 bases and at J to 1 base, leaving 7 bases not matched to a gene. From germline, CDR1 is MGHDK and CDR2 SYGVNS. This CDR3 reads CASSEFTSGGNTGELFF. The CDR3 region has the DNA TGTGCCAGCAGTGAGTTCACCAGCGGGGGGAACACCGGGGAGCTGTTTTTT.

V and J are TRBV6-5 and TRBJ2-7, with 12 bases aligning to TRBD2. With 2 bases clipped from V and 5 bases from J, the junction kept 4 bases outside the gene matches. From germline, CDR1 is MNHEY and CDR2 SVGAGI. The CDR3 extends over 15 amino acids. The CDR3 protein is CASSYTTSGGHEQYF. The CDR3 DNA reads TGTGCCAGCAGTTACACGACTAGCGGGGGCCACGAGCAGTACTTC.